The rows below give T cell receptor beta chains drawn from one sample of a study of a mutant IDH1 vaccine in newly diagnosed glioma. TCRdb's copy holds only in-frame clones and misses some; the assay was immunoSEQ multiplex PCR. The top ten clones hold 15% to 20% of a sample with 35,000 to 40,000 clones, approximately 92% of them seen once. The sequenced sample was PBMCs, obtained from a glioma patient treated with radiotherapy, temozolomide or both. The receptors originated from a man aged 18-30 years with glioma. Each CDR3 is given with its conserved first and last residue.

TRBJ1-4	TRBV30	CAWSVLREKLFF
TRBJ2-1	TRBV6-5	CASRPTTGVQFF
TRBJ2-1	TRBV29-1	CSVDSLLSSYNEQFF
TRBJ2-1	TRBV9	CASSVGSDGSYNEQFF
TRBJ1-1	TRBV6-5	CASSYTGALNTEAFF
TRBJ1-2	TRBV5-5	CASSLAGYGYTF
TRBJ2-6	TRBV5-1	CASSLTGAGANVLTF
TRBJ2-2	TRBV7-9	CASSFTGTGYTGELFF
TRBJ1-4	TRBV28	CASRGDRGRGEKLFF
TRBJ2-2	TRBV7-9	CASSPEWTSGRITGELFF
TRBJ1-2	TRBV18	CASSPTIQGADYGYTF
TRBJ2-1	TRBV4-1	CASSHPTGRGTYNEQFF
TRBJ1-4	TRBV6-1	CASSPNRQGGEKLFF
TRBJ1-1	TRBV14	CASSHLGASGTEAFF
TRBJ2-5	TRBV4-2	CASSPASGGLETQYF
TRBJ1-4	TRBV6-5	CASSSGLNRGEKLFF
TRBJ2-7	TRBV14	CASSPLGWVYEQYF
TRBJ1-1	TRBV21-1	CASSKGRDSSNTEAFF
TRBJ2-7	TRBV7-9	CASSLAEGGDAYF
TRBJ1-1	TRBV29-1	CSVAGVNTEAFF
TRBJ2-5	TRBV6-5	CASSYSGPRAQYF
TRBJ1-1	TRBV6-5	CASSYALDSLNTEAFF
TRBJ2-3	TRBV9	CASSVSGGGGTDTQYF
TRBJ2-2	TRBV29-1	CSVVTSTGELFF
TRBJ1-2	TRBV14	CASSHRGLPGGYTF
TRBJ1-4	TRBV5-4	CASSLGGTATNEKLFF
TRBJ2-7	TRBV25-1	CASSPRQAGPLSYEQYF
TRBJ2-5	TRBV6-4	CAPRGTQYF
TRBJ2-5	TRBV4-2	CASSPGQQETQYF
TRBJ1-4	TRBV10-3	CAISDLGSSKKLFF
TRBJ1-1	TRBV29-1	CSVVSGQNTEAFF